One sample yielded the 9 T cell receptor beta chains listed below, sequenced in a study of cytomegalovirus exposure and HLA in healthy donors. PCR primers comprised 60 Vbeta and 13 Jbeta primers. Sequencing was performed with immunoSEQ multiplex PCR; in TCRdb, only in-frame clones are kept and a portion is missing. The sample spans 130,000 or so clones; the ten largest clones claim around 2.2%. Material for sequencing was PBMCs. The receptors come from a young woman in good health and CMV-seronegative.

A word on this clone: Other DNA sequences within the sample encode an identical CDR3. This sequence joins TRBV20-1 and TRBJ1-1; D uncertain. There are 11 residues in the CDR3. V was trimmed by 5 bases and J by 1 base, leaving 5 bases between them. The V gene's germline CDR1 is DFQATT and CDR2 SNEGSKA (reference sequence). CDR3 sequence reads: CSARRNTEAFF. The CDR3 DNA is TGCAGTGCTCGGAGGAACACTGAAGCTTTCTTT.

The rearrangement joins TRBV30 to TRBJ1-6; no clear D gene. CDR1 GTSNPN and CDR2 SVGIG come from the germline V gene (reference sequence). Between the trimmed V and J ends, which lost 2 bases and 5 bases, there was a span of 10 bases. This CDR3 has 14 amino acids. The CDR3 DNA is TGTGCCTGGAGTAACGGCGGCCATAATTCACCCCTCCACTTT. Protein sequence: CAWSNGGHNSPLHF.

The chain combines TRBV15 with TRBJ1-1; 7 bases match TRBD1. The CDR3 spans 15 residues. The germline gives CDR1 LNHNV, CDR2 YYDKDF (reference sequence). J gave up 6 bases and V 3 bases, and 10 bases lay outside the gene matches. CDR3 in DNA: TGTGCCACCAGCAGTGACAGGGCGGGGTCGCCTGAAGCTTTCTTT. Its protein is CATSSDRAGSPEAFF.

CDR3 sequence reads: CSAGQPNEKLFF. The CDR3 DNA reads TGCAGCGCGGGACAGCCTAATGAAAAACTGTTTTTT. The chain carries TRBV29-1 and TRBJ1-4; TRBD1 aligns across 7 bases. This CDR3 comprises 12 residues. The trim removed 7 bases at V and 3 bases at J, leaving 2 bases unmatched. The germline gives CDR1 SQVTM, CDR2 ANQGSEA.

The chain is built from TRBV6-1 and TRBJ1-1; weak D call: TRBD1 (6 bases). Trimming took 3 bases from V and 9 from J, leaving 26 bases between them. The CDR3 consists of 17 residues. The germline V gene has CDR1 MNHNS and CDR2 SASEGT. In nucleotides, the CDR3 is TGTGCCAGCAGTGATAGTAGGACAGCGAATAGCGGGACGCAAGCTTTCTTT. As protein: CASSDSRTANSGTQAFF.

This chain joins TRBV10-3 and TRBJ1-2; D not certain. Germline V lookup: CDR1 ENHRY, CDR2 SYGVKD. CDR3 length: 14 residues. Trimming pared 0 bases from V and 8 bases from J, leaving 13 bases between. CDR3 in amino acids: CAISESLLGEGYTF. For the CDR3, the DNA is TGTGCCATCAGTGAGTCCCTCCTCGGGGAGGGCTACACCTTC.

This sequence joins TRBV4-2 and TRBJ2-5, with D perhaps matching TRBD1 (6 bases). CDR3 length: 13 residues. Germline V gene data show CDR1 as LGHNA and CDR2 as YNFKEQ. V lost 5 bases, J lost 5 bases, and 12 bases lay in between. CDR3 nucleotides: TGTGCCAGCAGCTACCGGACAGAGGAGACCCAGTACTTC. This codes for CASSYRTEETQYF.

V gene TRBV6-1 combines with J gene TRBJ2-2; 8 positions match TRBD2. Germline V gives CDR1 MNHNS, CDR2 SASEGT. V lost 11 bases to trimming and J lost 1 base; unmatched junction nucleotides: 6. The CDR3 runs to 14 residues. The CDR3 loop reads CASGGGKNTGELFF. DNA for the CDR3: TGTGCCTCGGGAGGGGGAAAGAACACCGGGGAGCTGTTTTTT.

In DNA form, the CDR3 reads TGTGCCAGTAGTATTCTGTCTGTCTATGGCTACACCTTC. Protein sequence: CASSILSVYGYTF. The chain uses TRBV19 and TRBJ1-2, with unresolved D. V dropped 3 bases and J dropped 4 bases, with 9 bases sitting between them. CDR1 and CDR2 from the germline V gene are LNHDA and SQIVND (reference sequence). The CDR3 loop spans 13 amino acids. Filled out from reference TRBV19 and TRBJ1-2, the complete variable domain reads DGGITQSPKYLFRKEGQNVTLSCEQNLNHDAMYWYRQDPGQGLRLIYYSQIVNDFQKGDIAEGYSVSREKKESFPLTVTSAQKNPTAFYLCASSILSVYGYTFGSGTRLTVV.